A selection of T cell receptor beta chains follows, all from one sample in a study of identical twins. MiXCR, run by TCRdb on the 5' RACE reads, gives a single entry per CDR3 protein. The table includes 690,000 or so distinct CDR3 sequences, around 6.1% detected once. Sample: naive T cells sorted from blood. Source of these receptors: a man younger than 35 in good health. The CDR3 runs from the conserved cysteine through the conserved F or W. D genes are given only for firm matches. Clone size is given for some rows only: seen once, a few or many times, or a class if the clone is expanded.

size	V	D	J	DNA	CDR3
few	TRBV5-1	TRBD2	TRBJ2-1	TGCGCCAGCAGCCTTCGGACTAGGGATGAGCAGTTCTTC	CASSLRTRDEQFF
many	TRBV12-5	NA	TRBJ2-7	TGTGCTAGTGGTTTCGGGGGCACTTCCTACGAGCAGTACTTC	CASGFGGTSYEQYF
many	TRBV5-1	TRBD2	TRBJ2-1	TGCGCCAGCAGCTCGGGGACTAGCGGACCCGGCAATGAGCAGTTCTTC	CASSSGTSGPGNEQFF
few	TRBV10-3	TRBD2	TRBJ2-1	TGTGCCATCAGTGGGGGTAGACTAGCGGTCGACAATGAGCAGTTCTTC	CAISGGRLAVDNEQFF
NA	TRBV7-9	NA	TRBJ2-1	TGTGCCAGCAGCCGGTGGCCCAACAATGAGCAGTTCTTC	CASSRWPNNEQFF
few	TRBV5-4	TRBD2	TRBJ2-5	TGTGCCAGCAGCAGAAGACTAGCGGGAGCACAAGAGACCCAGTACTTC	CASSRRLAGAQETQYF
few	TRBV11-2	TRBD1	TRBJ2-1	TGTGCCAGCAGCTTAGATGACAGGGGGCGCTTCTACAATGAGCAGTTCTTC	CASSLDDRGRFYNEQFF
NA	TRBV29-1	NA	TRBJ2-7	TGCAGCGTTGTGGGGGTCCTCTACGAGCAGTACTTC	CSVVGVLYEQYF
NA	TRBV7-2	TRBD1	TRBJ2-1	TGTGCCAGCAGCTTTTGGACAGGGGGCGATGAGCAGTTCTTC	CASSFWTGGDEQFF
NA	TRBV7-8	NA	TRBJ2-1	TGTGCCAGCAGCTTCCCCCAGGGAGAACTCAATGAGCAGTTCTTC	CASSFPQGELNEQFF